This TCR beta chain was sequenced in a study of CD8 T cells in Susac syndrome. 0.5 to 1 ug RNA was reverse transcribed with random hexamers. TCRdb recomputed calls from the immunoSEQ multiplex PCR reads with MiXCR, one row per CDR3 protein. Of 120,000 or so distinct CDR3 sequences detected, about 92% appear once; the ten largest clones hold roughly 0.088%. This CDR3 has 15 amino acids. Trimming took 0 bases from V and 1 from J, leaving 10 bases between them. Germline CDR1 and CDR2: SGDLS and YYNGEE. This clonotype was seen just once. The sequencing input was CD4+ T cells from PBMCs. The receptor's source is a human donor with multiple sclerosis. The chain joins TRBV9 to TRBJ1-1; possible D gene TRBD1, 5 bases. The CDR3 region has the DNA TGTGCCAGCAGCGTAGATGGACACCAGAACACTGAAGCTTTCTTT. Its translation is CASSVDGHQNTEAFF.